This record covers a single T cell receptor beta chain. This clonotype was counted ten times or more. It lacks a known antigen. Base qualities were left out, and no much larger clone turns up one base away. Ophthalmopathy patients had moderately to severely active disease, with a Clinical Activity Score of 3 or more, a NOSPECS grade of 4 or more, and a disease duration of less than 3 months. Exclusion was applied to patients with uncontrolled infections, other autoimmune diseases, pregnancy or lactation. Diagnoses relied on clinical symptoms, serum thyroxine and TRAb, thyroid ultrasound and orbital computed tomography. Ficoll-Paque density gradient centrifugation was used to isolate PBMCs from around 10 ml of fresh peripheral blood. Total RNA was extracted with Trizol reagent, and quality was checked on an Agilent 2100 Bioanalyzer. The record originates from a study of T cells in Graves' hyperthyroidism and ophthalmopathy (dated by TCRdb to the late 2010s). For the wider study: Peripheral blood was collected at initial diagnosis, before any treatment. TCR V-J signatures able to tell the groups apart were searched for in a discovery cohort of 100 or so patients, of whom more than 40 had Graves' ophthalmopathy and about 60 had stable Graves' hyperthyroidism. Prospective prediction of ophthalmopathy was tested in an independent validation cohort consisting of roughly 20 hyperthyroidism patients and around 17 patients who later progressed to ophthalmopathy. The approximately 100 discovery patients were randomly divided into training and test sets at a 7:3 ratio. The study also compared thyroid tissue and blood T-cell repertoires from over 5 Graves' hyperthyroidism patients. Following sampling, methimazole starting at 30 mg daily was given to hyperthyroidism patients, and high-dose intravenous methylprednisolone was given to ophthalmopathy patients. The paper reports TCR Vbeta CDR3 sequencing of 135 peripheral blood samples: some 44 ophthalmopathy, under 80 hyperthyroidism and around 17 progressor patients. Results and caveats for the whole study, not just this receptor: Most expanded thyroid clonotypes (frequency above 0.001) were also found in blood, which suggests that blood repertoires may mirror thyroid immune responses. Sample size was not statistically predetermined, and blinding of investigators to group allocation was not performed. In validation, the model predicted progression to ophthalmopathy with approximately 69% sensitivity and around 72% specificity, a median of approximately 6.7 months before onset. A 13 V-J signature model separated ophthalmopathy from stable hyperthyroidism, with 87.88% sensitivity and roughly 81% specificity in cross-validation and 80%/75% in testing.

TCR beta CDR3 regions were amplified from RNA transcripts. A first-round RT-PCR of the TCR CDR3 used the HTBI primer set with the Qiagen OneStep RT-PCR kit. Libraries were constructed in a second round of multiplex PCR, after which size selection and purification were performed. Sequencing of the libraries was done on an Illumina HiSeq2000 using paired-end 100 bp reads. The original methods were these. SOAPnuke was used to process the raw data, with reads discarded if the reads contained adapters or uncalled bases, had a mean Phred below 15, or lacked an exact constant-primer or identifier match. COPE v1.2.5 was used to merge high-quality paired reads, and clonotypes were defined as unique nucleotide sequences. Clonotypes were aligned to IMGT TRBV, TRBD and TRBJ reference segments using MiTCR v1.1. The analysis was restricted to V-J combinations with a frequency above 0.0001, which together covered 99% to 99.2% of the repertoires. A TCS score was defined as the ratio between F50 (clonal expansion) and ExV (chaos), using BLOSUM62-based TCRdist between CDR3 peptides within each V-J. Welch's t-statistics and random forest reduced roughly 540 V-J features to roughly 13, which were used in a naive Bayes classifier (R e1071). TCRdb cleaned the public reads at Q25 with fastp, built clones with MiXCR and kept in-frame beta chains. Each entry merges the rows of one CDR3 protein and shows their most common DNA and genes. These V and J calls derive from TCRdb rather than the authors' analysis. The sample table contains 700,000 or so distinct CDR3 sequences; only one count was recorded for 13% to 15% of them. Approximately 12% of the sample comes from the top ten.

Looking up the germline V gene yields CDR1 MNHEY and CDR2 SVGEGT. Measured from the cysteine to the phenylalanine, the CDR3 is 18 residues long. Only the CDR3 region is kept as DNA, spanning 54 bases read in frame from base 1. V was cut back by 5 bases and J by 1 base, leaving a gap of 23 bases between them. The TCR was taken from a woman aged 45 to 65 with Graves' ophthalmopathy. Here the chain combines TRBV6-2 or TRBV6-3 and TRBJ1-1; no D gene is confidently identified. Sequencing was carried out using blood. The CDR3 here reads CASSPLPSGLETNTEAFF. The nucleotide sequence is TGTGCCAGCAGTCCCCTCCCGTCTGGACTGGAGACGAACACTGAAGCTTTCTTT.